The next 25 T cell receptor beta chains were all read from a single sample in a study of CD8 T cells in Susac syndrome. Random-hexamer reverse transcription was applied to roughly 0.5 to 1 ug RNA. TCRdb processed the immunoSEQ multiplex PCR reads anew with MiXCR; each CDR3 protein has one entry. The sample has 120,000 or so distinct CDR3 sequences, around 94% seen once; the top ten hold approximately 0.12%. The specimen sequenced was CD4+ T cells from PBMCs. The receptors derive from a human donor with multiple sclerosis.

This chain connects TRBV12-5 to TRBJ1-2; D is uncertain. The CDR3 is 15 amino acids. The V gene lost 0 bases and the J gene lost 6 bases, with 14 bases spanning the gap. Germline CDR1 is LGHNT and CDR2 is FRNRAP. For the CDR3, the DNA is TGTGCTAGTGGTTTGGTACACGGGATGGTCCATGGCTACACCTTC. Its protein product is CASGLVHGMVHGYTF.

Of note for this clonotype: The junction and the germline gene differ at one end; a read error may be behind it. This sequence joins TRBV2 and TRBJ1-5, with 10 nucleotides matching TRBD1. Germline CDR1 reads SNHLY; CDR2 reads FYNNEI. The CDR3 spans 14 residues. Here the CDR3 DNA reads TGTGTCAGCAGTGGGACAGGGGGCAATCAGCCCCAGCATTTT. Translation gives CVSSGTGGNQPQHF.

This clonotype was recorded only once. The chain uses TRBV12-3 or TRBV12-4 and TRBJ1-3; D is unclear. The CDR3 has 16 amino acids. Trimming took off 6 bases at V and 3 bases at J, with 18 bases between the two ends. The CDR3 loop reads CASRIRAGNYGNTIYF. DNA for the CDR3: TGTGCCAGCAGGATTCGAGCCGGGAATTATGGAAACACCATATATTTT.

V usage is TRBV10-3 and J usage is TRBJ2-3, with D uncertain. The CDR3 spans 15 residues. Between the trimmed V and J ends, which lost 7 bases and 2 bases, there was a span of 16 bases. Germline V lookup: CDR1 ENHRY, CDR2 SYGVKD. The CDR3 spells CAITGPGGVTDTQYF. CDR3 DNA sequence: TGTGCCATCACAGGACCGGGCGGTGTCACAGATACGCAGTATTTT.

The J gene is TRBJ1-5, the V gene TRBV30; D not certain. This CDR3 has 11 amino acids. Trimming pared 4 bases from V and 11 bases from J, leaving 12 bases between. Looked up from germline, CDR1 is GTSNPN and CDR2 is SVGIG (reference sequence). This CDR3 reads CAWKLSGSQHF. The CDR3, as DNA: TGTGCCTGGAAATTATCGGGATCCCAGCATTTT.

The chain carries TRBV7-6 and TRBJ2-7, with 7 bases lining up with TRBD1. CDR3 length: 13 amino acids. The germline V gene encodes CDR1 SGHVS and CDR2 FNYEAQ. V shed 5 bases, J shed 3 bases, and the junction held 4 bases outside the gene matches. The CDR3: CASSPGTDYEQYF. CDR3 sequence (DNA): TGTGCCAGCAGCCCAGGGACAGACTACGAGCAGTACTTC.

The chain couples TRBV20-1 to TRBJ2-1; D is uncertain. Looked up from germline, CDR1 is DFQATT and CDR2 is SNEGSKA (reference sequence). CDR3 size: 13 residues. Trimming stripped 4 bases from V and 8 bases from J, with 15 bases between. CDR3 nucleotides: TGCAGTGCTACCGGTCCCCGATCGGATGAGCAGTTCTTC. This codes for CSATGPRSDEQFF.

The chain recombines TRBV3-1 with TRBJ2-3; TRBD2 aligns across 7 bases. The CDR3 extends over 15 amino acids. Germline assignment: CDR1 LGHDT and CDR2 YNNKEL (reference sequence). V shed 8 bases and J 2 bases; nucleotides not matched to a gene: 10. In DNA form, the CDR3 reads TGTGCCAGCGGGGGGGGTGGAGGGTACACAGATACGCAGTATTTT. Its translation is CASGGGGGYTDTQYF.

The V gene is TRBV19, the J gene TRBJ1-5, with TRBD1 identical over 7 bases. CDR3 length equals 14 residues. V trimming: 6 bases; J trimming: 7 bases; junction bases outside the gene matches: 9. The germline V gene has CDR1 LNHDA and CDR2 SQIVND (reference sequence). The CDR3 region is CASSKPGGRQPQHF. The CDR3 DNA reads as TGTGCCAGTAGCAAACCAGGGGGACGGCAGCCCCAGCATTTT. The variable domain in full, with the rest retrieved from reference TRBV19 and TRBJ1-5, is DGGITQSPKYLFRKEGQNVTLSCEQNLNHDAMYWYRQDPGQGLRLIYYSQIVNDFQKGDIAEGYSVSREKKESFPLTVTSAQKNPTAFYLCASSKPGGRQPQHFGDGTRLSIL.

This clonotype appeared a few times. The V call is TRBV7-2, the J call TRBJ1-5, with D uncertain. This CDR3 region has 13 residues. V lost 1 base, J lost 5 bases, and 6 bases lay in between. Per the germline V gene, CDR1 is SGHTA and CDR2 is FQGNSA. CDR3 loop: CASSLGQDQPQHF. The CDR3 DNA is TGTGCCAGCAGCTTAGGGCAGGATCAGCCCCAGCATTTT.

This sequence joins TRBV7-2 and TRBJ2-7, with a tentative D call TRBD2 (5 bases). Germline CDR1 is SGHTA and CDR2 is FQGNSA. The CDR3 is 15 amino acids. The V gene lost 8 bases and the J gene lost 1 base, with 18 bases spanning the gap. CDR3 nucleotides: TGTGCCAGCGCAGCGCGGCGGTCGGGATCCTACGAGCAGTACTTC. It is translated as CASAARRSGSYEQYF.

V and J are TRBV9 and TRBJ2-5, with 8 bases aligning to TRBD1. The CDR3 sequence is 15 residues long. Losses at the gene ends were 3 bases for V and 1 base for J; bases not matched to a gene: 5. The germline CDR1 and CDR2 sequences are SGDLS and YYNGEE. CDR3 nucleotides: TGTGCCAGCAGCGCTCAGGGGGCGAGCCAAGAGACCCAGTACTTC. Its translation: CASSAQGASQETQYF.

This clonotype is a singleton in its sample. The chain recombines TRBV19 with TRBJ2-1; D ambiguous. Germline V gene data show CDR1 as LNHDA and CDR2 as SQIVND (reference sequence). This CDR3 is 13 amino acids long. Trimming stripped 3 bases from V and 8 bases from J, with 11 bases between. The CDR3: CASSIGVSYEQFF. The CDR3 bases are TGTGCCAGTAGTATTGGGGTTAGCTATGAGCAGTTCTTC.

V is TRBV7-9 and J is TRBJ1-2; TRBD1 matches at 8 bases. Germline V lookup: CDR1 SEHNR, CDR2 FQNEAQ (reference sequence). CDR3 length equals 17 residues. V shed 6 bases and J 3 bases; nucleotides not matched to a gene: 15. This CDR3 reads CASRSSTGEADYYGYTF. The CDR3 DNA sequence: TGTGCCAGCAGATCATCGACAGGGGAGGCAGACTACTATGGCTACACCTTC.

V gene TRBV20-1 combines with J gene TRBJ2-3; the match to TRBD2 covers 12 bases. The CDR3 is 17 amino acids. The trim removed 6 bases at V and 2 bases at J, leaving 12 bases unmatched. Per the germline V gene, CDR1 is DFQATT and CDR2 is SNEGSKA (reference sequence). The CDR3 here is CSAVSGTSGFHTDTQYF. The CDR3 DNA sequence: TGCAGTGCCGTATCCGGGACTAGCGGGTTTCACACAGATACGCAGTATTTT.

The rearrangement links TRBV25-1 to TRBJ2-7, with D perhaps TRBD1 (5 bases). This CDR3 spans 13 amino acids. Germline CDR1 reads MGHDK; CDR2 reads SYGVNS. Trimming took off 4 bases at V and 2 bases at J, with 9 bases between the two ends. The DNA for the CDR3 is TGTGCCAGCAGTGTCAGGGAACCCTACGAGCAGTACTTC. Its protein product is CASSVREPYEQYF.

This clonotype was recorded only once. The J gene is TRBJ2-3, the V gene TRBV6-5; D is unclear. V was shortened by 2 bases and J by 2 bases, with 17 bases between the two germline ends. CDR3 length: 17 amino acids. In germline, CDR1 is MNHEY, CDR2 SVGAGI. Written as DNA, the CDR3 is TGTGCCAGCAGTTACAAGGGAAGCAGCCGCGACACAGATACGCAGTATTTT. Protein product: CASSYKGSSRDTDTQYF.

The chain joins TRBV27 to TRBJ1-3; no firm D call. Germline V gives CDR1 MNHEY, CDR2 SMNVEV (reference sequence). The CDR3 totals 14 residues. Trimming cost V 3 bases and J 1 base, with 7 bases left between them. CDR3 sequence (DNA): TGTGCCAGCAGTTTTGGAGGGTCTGGAAACACCATATATTTT. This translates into CASSFGGSGNTIYF.

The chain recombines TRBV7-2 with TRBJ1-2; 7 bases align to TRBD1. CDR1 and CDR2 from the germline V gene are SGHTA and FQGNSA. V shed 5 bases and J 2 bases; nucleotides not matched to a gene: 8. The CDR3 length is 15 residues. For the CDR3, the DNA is TGTGCCAGCAGCCCCAATGGAGGGGGCAACTATGGCTACACCTTC. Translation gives CASSPNGGGNYGYTF.

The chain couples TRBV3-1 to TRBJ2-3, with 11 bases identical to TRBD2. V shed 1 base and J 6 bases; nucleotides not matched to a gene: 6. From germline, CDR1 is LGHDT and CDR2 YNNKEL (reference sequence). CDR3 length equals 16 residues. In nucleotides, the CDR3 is TGTGCCAGCAGCCAAGGACTAGCGGGATATTCGGATACGCAGTATTTT. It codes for CASSQGLAGYSDTQYF.

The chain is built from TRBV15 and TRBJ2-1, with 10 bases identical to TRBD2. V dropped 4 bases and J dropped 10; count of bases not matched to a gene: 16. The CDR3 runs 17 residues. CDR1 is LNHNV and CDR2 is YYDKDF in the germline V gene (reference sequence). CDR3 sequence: CATSNPPVGLAAPEQFF. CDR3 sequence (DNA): TGTGCCACCAGCAACCCACCGGTTGGACTAGCGGCCCCAGAGCAGTTCTTC.

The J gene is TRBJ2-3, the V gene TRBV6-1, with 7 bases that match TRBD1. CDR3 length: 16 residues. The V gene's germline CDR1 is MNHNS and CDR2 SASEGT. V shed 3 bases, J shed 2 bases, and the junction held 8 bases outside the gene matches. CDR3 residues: CASSDWTGSITDTQYF. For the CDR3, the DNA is TGTGCCAGCAGTGATTGGACAGGCTCCATCACAGATACGCAGTATTTT.

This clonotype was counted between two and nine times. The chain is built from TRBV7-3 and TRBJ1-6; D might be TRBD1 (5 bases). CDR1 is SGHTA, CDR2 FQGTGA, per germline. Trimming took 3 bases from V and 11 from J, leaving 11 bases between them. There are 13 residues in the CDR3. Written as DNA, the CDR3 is TGTGCCAGCAGCTTTTCACAGGACACACCCCTCCACTTT. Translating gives CASSFSQDTPLHF. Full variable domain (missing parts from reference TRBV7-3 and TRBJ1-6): GAGVSQTPSNKVTEKGKYVELRCDPISGHTALYWYRQSLGQGPEFLIYFQGTGAADDSGLPNDRFFAVRPEGSVSTLKIQRTERGDSAVYLCASSFSQDTPLHFGNGTRLTVT.

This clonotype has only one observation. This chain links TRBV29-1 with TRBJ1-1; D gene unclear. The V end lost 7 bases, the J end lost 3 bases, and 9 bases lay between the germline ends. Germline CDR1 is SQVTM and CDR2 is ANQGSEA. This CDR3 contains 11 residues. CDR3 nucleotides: TGCAGCGGCGGGTCTGACACTGAAGCTTTCTTT. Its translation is CSGGSDTEAFF.

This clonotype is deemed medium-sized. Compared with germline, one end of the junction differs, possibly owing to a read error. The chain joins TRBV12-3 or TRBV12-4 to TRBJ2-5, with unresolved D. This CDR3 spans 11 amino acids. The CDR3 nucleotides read TGTGCCAGCAGCTTAGGAGAGACCCAGTACTTC. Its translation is CASSLGETQYF.